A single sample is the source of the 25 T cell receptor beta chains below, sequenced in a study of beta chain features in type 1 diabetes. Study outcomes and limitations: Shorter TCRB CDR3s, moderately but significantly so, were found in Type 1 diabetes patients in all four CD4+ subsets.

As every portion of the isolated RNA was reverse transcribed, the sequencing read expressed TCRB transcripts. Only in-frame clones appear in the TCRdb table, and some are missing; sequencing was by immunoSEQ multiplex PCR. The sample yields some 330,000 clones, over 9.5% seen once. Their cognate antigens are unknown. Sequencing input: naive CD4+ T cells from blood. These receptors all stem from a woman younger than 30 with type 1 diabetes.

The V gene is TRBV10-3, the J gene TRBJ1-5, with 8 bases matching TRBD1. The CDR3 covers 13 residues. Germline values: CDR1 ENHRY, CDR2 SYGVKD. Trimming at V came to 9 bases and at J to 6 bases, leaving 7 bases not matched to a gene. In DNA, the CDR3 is TGTGCCATTATGGACAGGGCGGGTCAGCCCCAGCATTTT. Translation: CAIMDRAGQPQHF.

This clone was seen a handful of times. CDR3 sequence reads: CASSRGEGVAYEQYF. For the CDR3, the DNA is TGCGCCAGCAGCCGAGGGGAGGGAGTAGCCTACGAGCAGTACTTC. V and J are TRBV4-3 and TRBJ2-7; 7 bases fit TRBD2. The V segment lost 4 bases and the J segment 2 bases; nucleotides outside the gene matches: 8. The CDR3 is 15 amino acids. The germline V gene encodes CDR1 LGHNA and CDR2 YSLEER.

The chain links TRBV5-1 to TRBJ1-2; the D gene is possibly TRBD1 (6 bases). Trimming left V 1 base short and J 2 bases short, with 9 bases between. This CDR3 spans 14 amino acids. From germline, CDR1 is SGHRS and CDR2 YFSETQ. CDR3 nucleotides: TGCGCCAGCAGCTTGCAGGGGTCCAACTATGGCTACACCTTC. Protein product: CASSLQGSNYGYTF.

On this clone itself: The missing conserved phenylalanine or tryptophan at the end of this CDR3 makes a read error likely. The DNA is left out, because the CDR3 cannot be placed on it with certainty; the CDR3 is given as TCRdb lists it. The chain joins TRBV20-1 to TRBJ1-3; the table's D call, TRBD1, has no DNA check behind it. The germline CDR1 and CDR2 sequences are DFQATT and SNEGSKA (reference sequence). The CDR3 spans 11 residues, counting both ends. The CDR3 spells CSARDRARLVL.

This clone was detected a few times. CDR3 in amino acids: CASSRPSRELFF. The CDR3 DNA is TGTGCCAGCAGCCGCCCCAGTAGGGAGCTGTTTTTT. The chain joins TRBV7-2 to TRBJ2-2, with D unresolved. This CDR3 is built from 12 residues. The germline CDR1 and CDR2 sequences are SGHTA and FQGNSA. V was pared by 5 bases and J by 9 bases, with 10 bases between.

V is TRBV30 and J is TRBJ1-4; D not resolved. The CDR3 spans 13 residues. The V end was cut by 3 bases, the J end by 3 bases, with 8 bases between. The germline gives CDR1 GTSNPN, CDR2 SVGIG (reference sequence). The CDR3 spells CAWRRQSNEKLFF. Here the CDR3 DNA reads TGTGCCTGGAGAAGACAATCTAATGAAAAACTGTTTTTT.

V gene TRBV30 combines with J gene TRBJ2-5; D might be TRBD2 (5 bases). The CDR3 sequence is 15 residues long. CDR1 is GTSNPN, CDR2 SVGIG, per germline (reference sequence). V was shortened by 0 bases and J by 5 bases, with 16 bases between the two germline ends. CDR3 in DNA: TGTGCCTGGAGTGTAGCCGGGAAGGAGGAGGAGACCCAGTACTTC. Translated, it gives CAWSVAGKEEETQYF.

DNA of the CDR3: TGTGCCAGTTCCGGGGGACAGGGGGTTGGAGAGACCCAGTACTTC. Its protein product is CASSGGQGVGETQYF. The chain employs TRBV7-2 and TRBJ2-5; TRBD1 matches at 11 bases. The CDR3 has 15 residues. The V and J ends lost 9 bases and 4 bases, in that order; junction bases with no gene match: 10. The germline V gene has CDR1 SGHTA and CDR2 FQGNSA.

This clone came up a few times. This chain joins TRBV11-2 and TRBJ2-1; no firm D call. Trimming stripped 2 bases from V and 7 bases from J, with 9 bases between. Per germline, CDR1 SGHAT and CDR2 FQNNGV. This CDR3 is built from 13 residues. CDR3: CASSLFVRNEQFF. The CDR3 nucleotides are TGTGCCAGCAGCTTATTTGTTCGTAATGAGCAGTTCTTC.

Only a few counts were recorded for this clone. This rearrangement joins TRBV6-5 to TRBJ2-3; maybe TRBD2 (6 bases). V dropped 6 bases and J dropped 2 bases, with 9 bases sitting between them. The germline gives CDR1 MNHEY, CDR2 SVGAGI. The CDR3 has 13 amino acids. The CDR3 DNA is TGTGCCAGCAGGACTAGTCCCACAGATACGCAGTATTTT. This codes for CASRTSPTDTQYF.

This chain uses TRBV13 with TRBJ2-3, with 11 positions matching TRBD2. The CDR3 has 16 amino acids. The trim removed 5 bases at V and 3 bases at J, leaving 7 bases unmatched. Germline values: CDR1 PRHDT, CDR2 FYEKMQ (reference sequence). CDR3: CASSARLAGMTDTQYF. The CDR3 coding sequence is TGTGCCAGCAGCGCACGACTAGCGGGGATGACAGATACGCAGTATTTT.

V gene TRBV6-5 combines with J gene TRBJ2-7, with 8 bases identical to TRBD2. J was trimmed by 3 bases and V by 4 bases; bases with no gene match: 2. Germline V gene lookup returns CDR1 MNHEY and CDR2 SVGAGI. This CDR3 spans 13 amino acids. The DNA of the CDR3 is TGTGCCAGCAGTTTGAGCGGGGGCTACGAGCAGTACTTC. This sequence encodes CASSLSGGYEQYF.

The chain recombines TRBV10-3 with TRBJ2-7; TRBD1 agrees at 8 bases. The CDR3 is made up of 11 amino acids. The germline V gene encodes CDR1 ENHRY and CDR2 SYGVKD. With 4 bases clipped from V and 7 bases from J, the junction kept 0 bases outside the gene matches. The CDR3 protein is CAISGTGEQYF. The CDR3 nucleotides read TGTGCCATCAGTGGGACAGGGGAGCAGTACTTC.

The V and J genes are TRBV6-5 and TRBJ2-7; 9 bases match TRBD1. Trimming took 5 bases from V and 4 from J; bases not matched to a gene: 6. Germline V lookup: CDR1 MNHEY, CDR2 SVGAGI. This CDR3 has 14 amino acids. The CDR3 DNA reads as TGTGCCAGCAGTCGGGACAGGGACGGGTACGAGCAGTACTTC. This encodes CASSRDRDGYEQYF.

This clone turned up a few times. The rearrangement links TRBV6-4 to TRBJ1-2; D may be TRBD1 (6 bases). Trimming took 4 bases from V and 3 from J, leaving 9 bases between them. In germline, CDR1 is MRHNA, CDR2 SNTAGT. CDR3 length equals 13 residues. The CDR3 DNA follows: TGTGCCAGCAGTGCGGGACAACACTATGGCTACACCTTC. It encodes CASSAGQHYGYTF.

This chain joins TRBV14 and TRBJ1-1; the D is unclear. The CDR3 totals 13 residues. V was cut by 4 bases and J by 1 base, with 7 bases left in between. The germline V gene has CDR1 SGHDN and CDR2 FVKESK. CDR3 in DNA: TGTGCCAGCAGCCGGAACAGGAACACTGAAGCTTTCTTT. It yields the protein CASSRNRNTEAFF.

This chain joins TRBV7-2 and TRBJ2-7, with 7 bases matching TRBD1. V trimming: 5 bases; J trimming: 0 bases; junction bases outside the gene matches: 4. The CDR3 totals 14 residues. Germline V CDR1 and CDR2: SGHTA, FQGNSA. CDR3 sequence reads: CASSRDRGSYEQYF. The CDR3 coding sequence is TGTGCCAGCAGCCGGGACAGAGGCTCCTACGAGCAGTACTTC.

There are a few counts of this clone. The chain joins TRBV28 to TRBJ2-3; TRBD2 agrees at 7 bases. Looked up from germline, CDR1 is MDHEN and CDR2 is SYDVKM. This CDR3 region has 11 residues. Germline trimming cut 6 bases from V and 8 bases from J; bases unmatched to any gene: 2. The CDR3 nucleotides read TGTGCCAGCAGCTGGGGGGGTACGCAGTATTTT. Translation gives CASSWGGTQYF.

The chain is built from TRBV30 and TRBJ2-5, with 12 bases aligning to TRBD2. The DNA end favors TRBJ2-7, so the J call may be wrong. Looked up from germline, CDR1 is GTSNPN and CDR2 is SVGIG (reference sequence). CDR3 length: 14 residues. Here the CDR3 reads CAWGGTSGPYEQYF. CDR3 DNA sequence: TGTGCCTGGGGAGGGACTAGCGGGCCCTACGAGCAGTACTTC.

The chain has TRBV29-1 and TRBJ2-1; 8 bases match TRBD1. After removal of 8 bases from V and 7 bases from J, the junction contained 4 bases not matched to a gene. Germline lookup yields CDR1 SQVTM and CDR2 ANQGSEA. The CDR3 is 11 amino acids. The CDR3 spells CSSRQGNEQFF. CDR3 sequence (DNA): TGCAGCTCCCGACAGGGGAATGAGCAGTTCTTC.

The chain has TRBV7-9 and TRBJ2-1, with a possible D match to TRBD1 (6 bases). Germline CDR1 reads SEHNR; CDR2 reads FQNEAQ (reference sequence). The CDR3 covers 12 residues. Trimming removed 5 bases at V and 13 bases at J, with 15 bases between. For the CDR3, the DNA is TGTGCCAGCAGCCGTACAGGGCCCAGACAGTTCTTC. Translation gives CASSRTGPRQFF.

Here the CDR3 reads CASSRGDRGQFEAFF. The CDR3 DNA is TGTGCCAGTAGTCGAGGGGACAGGGGGCAGTTTGAAGCTTTCTTT. V usage is TRBV19 and J usage is TRBJ1-1; TRBD1 matches 12 bases. The junction had 8 bases not matched to a gene; V was cut back by 5 bases and J by 7 bases. The CDR3 totals 15 residues. Germline-derived CDR1 and CDR2 are LNHDA and SQIVND (reference sequence).

The CDR3 DNA follows: TGTGCCTGGACTAAGACTAGCGGGTGGATATACAATGAGCAGTTCTTC. It codes for CAWTKTSGWIYNEQFF. V usage is TRBV30 and J usage is TRBJ2-1; TRBD2 agrees at 10 bases. The CDR3 runs 16 residues. The germline V gene has CDR1 GTSNPN and CDR2 SVGIG (reference sequence). The V gene end was trimmed by 4 bases and the J gene end by 4 bases; junction bases not matched to a gene: 10. The entire variable domain, with the rest obtained from reference TRBV30 and TRBJ2-1, is as follows: SQTIHQWPATLVQPVGSPLSLECTVEGTSNPNLYWYRQAAGRGLQLLFYSVGIGQISSEVPQNLSASRPQDRQFILSSKKLLLSDSGFYLCAWTKTSGWIYNEQFFGPGTRLTVL.

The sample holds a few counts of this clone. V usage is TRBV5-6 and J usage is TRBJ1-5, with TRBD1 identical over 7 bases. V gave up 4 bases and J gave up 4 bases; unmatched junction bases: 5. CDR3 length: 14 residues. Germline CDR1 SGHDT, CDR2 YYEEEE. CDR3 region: CASSLTGLNQPQHF. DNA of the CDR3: TGTGCCAGCAGCCTGACAGGGCTGAATCAGCCCCAGCATTTT.

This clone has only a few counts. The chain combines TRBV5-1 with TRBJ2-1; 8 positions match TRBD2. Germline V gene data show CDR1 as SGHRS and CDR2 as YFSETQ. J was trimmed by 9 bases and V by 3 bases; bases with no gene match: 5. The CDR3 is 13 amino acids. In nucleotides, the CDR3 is TGCGCCAGCAGCTCGGGACTAGATAGTGAGCAGTTCTTC. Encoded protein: CASSSGLDSEQFF.